These T cell receptor beta chains were read from a single sample in a study of blood T cell repertoires in COVID-19. Repertoires were generated with immunoSEQ multiplex PCR, while TCRdb's copy carries only in-frame clones and drops some. The sample has roughly 100,000 clones, 85% seen once; the top ten hold roughly 4.5%. Sequencing was performed on peripheral blood. Receptors were obtained from a man over 45 with acute or convalescent COVID-19. The CDR3 runs from the conserved cysteine through the conserved F or W. D genes are given only for firm matches. The size of a clone is reported for some rows only, either as once, few or many, or as a class for expanded clones.

CDR3 length	D gene	J gene	clone size	V gene	CDR3 protein	CDR3 DNA
13	TRBD1	TRBJ1-1	NA	TRBV5-4	CASIRQGSTEAFF	TGTGCCAGCATCCGACAGGGTTCCACTGAAGCTTTCTTT
18	NA	TRBJ2-6	NA	TRBV5-1	CASSLDFIRSSGANVLTF	TGCGCCAGCAGCTTGGACTTCATCCGTTCCTCTGGGGCCAACGTCCTGACTTTC
16	TRBD2	TRBJ2-3	NA	TRBV7-9	CASSPLTSAGTDTQYF	TGTGCCAGCAGCCCCCTGACTAGCGCAGGCACAGATACGCAGTATTTT
13	TRBD1	TRBJ1-4	NA	TRBV5-5	CASSLWTGEKLFF	TGTGCCAGCAGCTTGTGGACAGGCGAAAAACTGTTTTTT
15	NA	TRBJ2-7	NA	TRBV3-1/TRBV3-2	CASSPPGVRVGEQYF	TGTGCCAGCAGCCCCCCGGGAGTCAGGGTAGGCGAGCAGTACTTC
15	TRBD1	TRBJ2-3	once	TRBV4-1	CASSPGDSTRNTQYF	TGCGCCAGCAGCCCAGGGGACAGCACCAGGAATACGCAGTATTTT
13	NA	TRBJ1-2	NA	TRBV4-1	CASSQVSNYGYTF	TGCGCCAGCAGCCAAGTAAGCAACTATGGCTACACCTTC
18	NA	TRBJ2-7	NA	TRBV4-1	CASSQVPQGQGSPYEQYF	TGCGCCAGCAGCCAAGTACCCCAGGGGCAGGGTTCGCCCTACGAGCAGTACTTC
13	NA	TRBJ1-5	NA	TRBV10-2	CASAGDLNQPQHF	TGCGCCAGCGCAGGCGACCTCAATCAGCCCCAGCATTTT
15	TRBD2	TRBJ2-7	NA	TRBV5-6	CASSWTGLAGGEQYF	TGTGCCAGCAGCTGGACGGGACTAGCGGGAGGCGAGCAGTACTTC
14	NA	TRBJ1-4	NA	TRBV5-1	CASTAGESGEKLFF	TGCGCCAGCACCGCGGGGGAAAGTGGTGAAAAACTGTTTTTT
16	TRBD1	TRBJ2-5	NA	TRBV5-6	CASSVDQDRARGRQYF	TGTGCCAGCAGCGTGGACCAAGACAGGGCCAGAGGCAGGCAGTACTTC
14	NA	TRBJ2-2	NA	TRBV19	CASSPTANTGELFF	TGTGCCAGTAGCCCAACAGCTAACACCGGGGAGCTGTTTTTT
16	NA	TRBJ2-6	NA	TRBV7-3	CASSLRGGAGANVLTF	TGTGCCAGCAGCCTAAGGGGAGGAGCTGGGGCCAACGTCCTGACTTTC
15	NA	TRBJ2-2	once	TRBV11-3	CASSFDGRFTGELFF	TGTGCCAGCAGCTTCGATGGGCGTTTCACCGGGGAGCTGTTTTTT
11	NA	TRBJ2-3	NA	TRBV5-1	CASSFADTQYF	TGCGCCAGCAGTTTCGCAGATACGCAGTATTTT
21	TRBD2	TRBJ2-5	NA	TRBV7-6	CASSLEIRVRGLAGEEETQYF	TGTGCCAGCAGCTTGGAGATCAGGGTGAGGGGACTAGCGGGAGAGGAAGAGACCCAGTACTTC
13	NA	TRBJ1-2	few	TRBV27	CASSLSRGSGYTF	TGTGCCAGCAGTTTATCCAGGGGAAGCGGCTACACCTTC
19	NA	TRBJ1-4	few	TRBV6-4	CASSDSISFNETGAEKLFF	TGTGCCAGCAGTGACTCGATCTCTTTTAATGAGACAGGAGCTGAAAAACTGTTTTTT
17	NA	TRBJ2-7	NA	TRBV15	CATSREQSGGRRSAQYF	TGTGCCACCAGCAGAGAACAGAGCGGAGGCCGTCGGTCTGCGCAGTACTTC
14	NA	TRBJ1-2	NA	TRBV5-6	CASSYASTRYGYTF	TGTGCCAGCAGCTACGCCAGTACCCGTTATGGCTACACCTTC
14	NA	TRBJ2-3	NA	TRBV5-4	CASSLVDYTDTQYF	TGTGCCAGCAGCTTGGTTGACTACACAGATACGCAGTATTTT
14	NA	TRBJ2-7	NA	TRBV13	CASSLGDSTYEQYF	TGTGCCAGCAGCTTAGGAGACTCTACCTACGAGCAGTACTTC